The present entry profiles one T cell receptor (beta chain) with its context. This entry belongs to a study of graft-versus-host responses after intestinal transplantation. From the graft tissue, intraepithelial and lamina propria lymphocytes were released through processing. Data came from immunoSEQ multiplex PCR; TCRdb stores just in-frame clones and leaves some out. The sample lists some 15,000 clones, 77% occurring once. Looked up from germline, CDR1 is SGHNT and CDR2 is YENEEA. Deletions cut 4 bases from V and 2 bases from J, with 12 bases between. This CDR3 has 15 residues. The sample consisted of ileum tissue, taken roughly 27 days after intestinal transplant. V gene TRBV11-3 combines with J gene TRBJ2-1, with a tentative D call TRBD1 (6 bases). This clonotype was obtained from a human patient who received an intestinal transplant, so some T cells may come from the graft donor. The CDR3: CASSSYRVAYNEQFF. As DNA, the CDR3 is TGTGCCAGCAGCTCCTACAGGGTGGCCTACAATGAGCAGTTCTTC.